These T cell receptor beta chains were read from a single sample in a study of T cells in Graves' hyperthyroidism and ophthalmopathy. TCRdb re-called the multiplex PCR reads with MiXCR, one entry per CDR3 protein. The top ten clones hold around 10% of a sample with about 520,000 distinct CDR3 sequences, roughly 24% of them seen once. The sequenced material came from blood. Every receptor here comes from a woman between 25 and 40 years old with Graves' ophthalmopathy. CDR3s include the opening cysteine and the closing phenylalanine or tryptophan. A D gene is named only where the DNA matches it firmly. Clone sizes are given selectively: once, few, many, or a class where the clone is expanded.

TRBV2	TRBJ2-5	TRBD2	few	TGTGCCACCCGGGGGGTAGGGGTAGTTGTTGAGACCCAGTACTTC	CATRGVGVVVETQYF
TRBV3-1	TRBJ1-2	-	-	TGTGCCAGCAGCCAACAGTGGTTGGGGGGCTACACCTTC	CASSQQWLGGYTF
TRBV6-2/TRBV6-3	TRBJ1-5	-	-	TGTGCCAGCAGTTTCCAGGGGAGGAAGAATCAGCCCCAGCATTTT	CASSFQGRKNQPQHF
TRBV7-9	TRBJ2-5	-	many	TGTGCCAGCAGCTTTAATGAGAAGACCCAGTACTTC	CASSFNEKTQYF
TRBV29-1	TRBJ2-5	-	many	TGCAGCGTTGACGTACCGGTAGGGACCCAGTACTTC	CSVDVPVGTQYF
TRBV5-4	TRBJ2-7	TRBD1	many	TGTGCCAGCAGCCGCCGGGGACAGGGGGCGTTCGAGCAGTACTTC	CASSRRGQGAFEQYF
TRBV7-8	TRBJ1-1	-	-	TGTGCCAGCAGCTTAGCCGGTCATGGGGGGTTGGGCACTGAAGCTTTCTTT	CASSLAGHGGLGTEAFF
TRBV12-3/TRBV12-4	TRBJ2-7	TRBD2	many	TGTGCCAGCAGTTATGCTAGCGGGGGTTCCCACGAGCAGTACTTC	CASSYASGGSHEQYF
TRBV5-1	TRBJ1-1	-	once	TGCGCCAGCAGCCCACAGGGTCAGGACACTGAAGCTTTCTTT	CASSPQGQDTEAFF
TRBV6-1	TRBJ2-7	-	-	TGTGCCAGCAGTGAAGGGACAGTCGGAGGGAACGAGCAGTACTTC	CASSEGTVGGNEQYF
TRBV7-2	TRBJ2-7	TRBD2	-	TGTGCCAGCACGACTAGCGGGGTAGGTGAGCAGTACTTC	CASTTSGVGEQYF
TRBV25-1	TRBJ2-7	-	many	TGTGCCAGCAGTGAAGGTACCGGGCCCTACGAGCAGTACTTC	CASSEGTGPYEQYF
TRBV19	TRBJ1-2	-	-	TGTGCCAGTAGTACCGGGGCTGGCTACACCTTC	CASSTGAGYTF
TRBV7-2	TRBJ2-7	TRBD2	few	TGTGCCAGCAGCCCGACTAGCAGTTGGGCTTACGAGCAGTACTTC	CASSPTSSWAYEQYF
TRBV7-9	TRBJ2-3	-	many	TGTGCCAGCAGCTTACACCAGGGACGCACAGATACGCAGTATTTT	CASSLHQGRTDTQYF
TRBV20-1	TRBJ1-2	TRBD1	many	TGCAGTGCTACCACTCCCGGACAGGGGGCGGAAGGCTACACCTTC	CSATTPGQGAEGYTF
TRBV5-1	TRBJ1-1	TRBD1	many	TGCGCCAGCAGCGAGGGGACAGCTATGAACACTGAAGCTTTCTTT	CASSEGTAMNTEAFF
TRBV14	TRBJ1-1	TRBD1	many	TGTGCCAGCAGCCATGGGATTGGACAGGCTATGAACACTGAAGCTTTCTTT	CASSHGIGQAMNTEAFF
TRBV4-3	TRBJ2-7	-	few	TGCGCCAGCAGCCAAGGGAGCGGACCCTACGAGCAGTACTTC	CASSQGSGPYEQYF